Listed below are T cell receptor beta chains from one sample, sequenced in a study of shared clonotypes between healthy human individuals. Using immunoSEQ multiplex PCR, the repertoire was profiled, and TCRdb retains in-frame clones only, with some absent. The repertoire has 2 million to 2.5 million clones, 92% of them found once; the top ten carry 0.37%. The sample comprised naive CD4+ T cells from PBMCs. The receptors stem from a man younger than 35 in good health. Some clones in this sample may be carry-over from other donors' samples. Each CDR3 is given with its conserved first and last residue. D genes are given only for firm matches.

CDR3aa: CASSKAGGGWETQYF
v_gene: TRBV6-1
d_gene: TRBD1

CDR3aa: CASSTPGQGAGGYTF
v_gene: TRBV28
d_gene: TRBD1

CDR3aa: CASSKQGRETQYF
v_gene: TRBV28
d_gene: .

CDR3aa: CASSPAAGGNQPQHF
v_gene: TRBV7-9
d_gene: .

CDR3aa: CASSQVATGGSSYEQYF
v_gene: TRBV4-3
d_gene: TRBD1

CDR3aa: CASSPTNYEQYF
v_gene: TRBV18
d_gene: .

CDR3aa: CSVARVAYNEQFF
v_gene: TRBV29-1
d_gene: .

CDR3aa: CASSTTGPSGMGETRYF
v_gene: TRBV4-2
d_gene: TRBD2

CDR3aa: CASSLEDRASQFF
v_gene: TRBV7-8
d_gene: TRBD1

CDR3aa: CSVRDRELYEQYF
v_gene: TRBV29-1
d_gene: TRBD1

CDR3aa: CASSRIKGYNEQFF
v_gene: TRBV11-1
d_gene: .

CDR3aa: CASTQTGPHSPLHF
v_gene: TRBV6-5
d_gene: .

CDR3aa: CASSQEGGDGGYTF
v_gene: TRBV4-2
d_gene: .

CDR3aa: CASSLTGQPQHF
v_gene: TRBV28
d_gene: .

CDR3aa: CASSPPSEQFF
v_gene: TRBV14
d_gene: .

CDR3aa: CASSRRLAGSVEQYF
v_gene: TRBV4-1
d_gene: TRBD2

CDR3aa: CASRIRSTGFDQPQHF
v_gene: TRBV19
d_gene: .

CDR3aa: CASSEAGGPGLASYNEQFF
v_gene: TRBV6-1
d_gene: TRBD2

CDR3aa: CASSTSGNTIYF
v_gene: TRBV6-5
d_gene: .

CDR3aa: CATSSSARPLEQYF
v_gene: TRBV28
d_gene: .

CDR3aa: CSPAGGLSSGANVLTF
v_gene: TRBV29-1
d_gene: TRBD2

CDR3aa: CASSETSGSPDTQYF
v_gene: TRBV9
d_gene: TRBD2

CDR3aa: CASSPGGTGGNNQPQHF
v_gene: TRBV18
d_gene: TRBD1

CDR3aa: CASSTPGTRGEKLFF
v_gene: TRBV19
d_gene: TRBD1

CDR3aa: CASSKKSGNEKLFF
v_gene: TRBV21-1
d_gene: .

CDR3aa: CASSSQGPNTGELFF
v_gene: TRBV5-1
d_gene: .

CDR3aa: CASSHGGRASGNNTGTGELFF
v_gene: TRBV7-6
d_gene: TRBD2

CDR3aa: CASSSDTDTQYF
v_gene: TRBV27
d_gene: .

CDR3aa: CASSFVQRLADNEQFF
v_gene: TRBV5-4
d_gene: TRBD2

CDR3aa: CASSPTGYPEAFF
v_gene: TRBV6-5
d_gene: .

CDR3aa: CASSPAAGNYEQYF
v_gene: TRBV18
d_gene: .

CDR3aa: CASGTGGGEPQHF
v_gene: TRBV15
d_gene: TRBD1

CDR3aa: CASSSQEPNYGYTF
v_gene: TRBV19
d_gene: .

CDR3aa: CASSRDRGDEQYF
v_gene: TRBV18
d_gene: TRBD1

CDR3aa: CASSLVSGTYEQYF
v_gene: TRBV5-1
d_gene: .

CDR3aa: CASSLRLASEQYF
v_gene: TRBV7-3
d_gene: TRBD2

CDR3aa: CASSPGLAGPYNEQFF
v_gene: TRBV4-2
d_gene: TRBD2

CDR3aa: CASSLTGTSYGYTF
v_gene: TRBV28
d_gene: .

CDR3aa: CASSEFPGGAGNQPQHF
v_gene: TRBV6-1
d_gene: .

CDR3aa: CASSQAIGRVVPSYEQYF
v_gene: TRBV21-1
d_gene: .

CDR3aa: CASSVTGTGVTEAFF
v_gene: TRBV9
d_gene: TRBD1

CDR3aa: CASSLGTSGRQPYEQYF
v_gene: TRBV10-1
d_gene: TRBD2

CDR3aa: CASSLRSLTEAFF
v_gene: TRBV7-8
d_gene: .

CDR3aa: CASKTHGDIQYF
v_gene: TRBV28
d_gene: .

CDR3aa: CASSLVMGQQLSHEQFF
v_gene: TRBV5-1
d_gene: .

CDR3aa: CASSQDLTPRRGYTF
v_gene: TRBV4-3
d_gene: .

CDR3aa: CSVEGGIEQYF
v_gene: TRBV29-1
d_gene: .

CDR3aa: CASSLMVNEQFF
v_gene: TRBV28
d_gene: .

CDR3aa: CASSPIKGDLNQPQHF
v_gene: TRBV11-2
d_gene: .

CDR3aa: CASIPQAQGGITEAFF
v_gene: TRBV6-6
d_gene: .

CDR3aa: CASSRGIQETQYF
v_gene: TRBV7-3
d_gene: TRBD1

CDR3aa: CASSWGQGAGANVLTF
v_gene: TRBV5-1
d_gene: TRBD1

CDR3aa: CASSFTGTGAYEQYF
v_gene: TRBV6-6
d_gene: TRBD1

CDR3aa: CAWDKGDGETQYF
v_gene: TRBV30
d_gene: .

CDR3aa: CASSPSHVGYGYTF
v_gene: TRBV28
d_gene: .